These 20 T cell receptor beta chains were all obtained from the same sample, sequenced in a study of shared clonotypes between healthy human individuals. The table came from immunoSEQ multiplex PCR; TCRdb's copy has only in-frame clones and leaves some out. The table includes around 2.5 million clones, approximately 93% detected once. Sequencing was carried out using naive CD4+ T cells from PBMCs. Described subset: CD45RA+ positively selected. The receptors shown here come from a man younger than 35 in good health. Some clones in this sample may be carry-over from other donors' samples.

The rearrangement joins TRBV29-1 to TRBJ1-1; a weak D match, TRBD1 (5 bases). Germline V lookup: CDR1 SQVTM, CDR2 ANQGSEA. Trimming took 6 bases from V and 3 from J, leaving 17 bases between them. The CDR3 covers 14 residues. CDR3 region: CSVYPWDGYTEAFF. CDR3 in DNA: TGCAGCGTGTACCCCTGGGACGGATACACTGAAGCTTTCTTT.

The chain employs TRBV10-3 and TRBJ1-6; no clear D gene. V was trimmed by 3 bases and J by 10 bases, leaving 4 bases between them. The V gene's germline CDR1 is ENHRY and CDR2 SYGVKD. The CDR3 is 11 residues long. The CDR3 loop is CAISDGSPLHF. The CDR3 bases are TGTGCCATCAGTGATGGCTCACCCCTCCACTTT.

The V call is TRBV21-1, the J call TRBJ2-2; the D segment call TRBD2 is taken from the table without a DNA check. TRBV21-1 is marked as a pseudogene. This CDR3 is built from 16 residues. The CDR3 protein is CASSPSRAGNTGELFF. In nucleotides, the CDR3 is TGTGCCAGCAGTCCTTCGAGGGCTGGGAACACCGGGGAGCTGTTTTTT.

The chain couples TRBV19 to TRBJ1-2; tentatively, D is TRBD1 (5 bases). The CDR3 runs 14 residues. Germline V gives CDR1 LNHDA, CDR2 SQIVND (reference sequence). Trimming left V 3 bases short and J 0 bases short, with 8 bases between. The CDR3, as DNA: TGTGCCAGTAGTATCAGGGCCTCTAACTATGGCTACACCTTC. As protein: CASSIRASNYGYTF.

The chain employs TRBV9 and TRBJ2-3, with TRBD2 matching 7 bases. The germline gives CDR1 SGDLS, CDR2 YYNGEE. V trimming: 4 bases; J trimming: 1 base; junction bases outside the gene matches: 9. The CDR3 spans 16 residues. CDR3 coding DNA: TGTGCCAGCAGCCCCCGGGACTACCCAGGCACAGATACGCAGTATTTT. Its translation: CASSPRDYPGTDTQYF.

This clone was seen just once. The genes are TRBV18 and TRBJ2-7; 11 nucleotides align to TRBD1. Trimming removed 5 bases from V and 3 bases from J; junction bases left unmatched: 0. Germline V CDR1 and CDR2: KGHSH, LQKENI. CDR3 length: 13 amino acids. CDR3 coding DNA: TGTGCCAGCTCAGGGACAGGGGGCTACGAGCAGTACTTC. This sequence encodes CASSGTGGYEQYF.

The chain employs TRBV7-2 and TRBJ2-1; 7 bases agree with TRBD2. Germline V gives CDR1 SGHTA, CDR2 FQGNSA. The V and J ends lost 2 bases and 2 bases, in that order; junction bases with no gene match: 9. This CDR3 comprises 17 residues. The CDR3 nucleotides read TGTGCCAGCAGCTTAACGTCGTGGCGGGAGCCCTACAATGAGCAGTTCTTC. Protein sequence: CASSLTSWREPYNEQFF.

V gene TRBV7-7 combines with J gene TRBJ2-5; D could derive from TRBD1 or TRBD2 (5 bases each). Germline values: CDR1 SSHAT, CDR2 FNYEAQ (reference sequence). V lost 3 bases, J lost 5 bases, and 16 bases lay in between. The CDR3 has 15 amino acids. CDR3 coding DNA: TGTGCCAGCAGCTTCCGACAAGGGACCTGGGAGACCCAGTACTTC. It yields the protein CASSFRQGTWETQYF.

This clone was observed a few times. The same CDR3 is also encoded by other DNA sequences in this sample. The chain combines TRBV6-5 with TRBJ1-1; 9 positions match TRBD1. Losses at the gene ends were 6 bases for V and 7 bases for J; bases not matched to a gene: 3. The CDR3 length is 12 residues. Germline CDR1 and CDR2: MNHEY and SVGAGI. CDR3 sequence: CASSRDRVEAFF. CDR3 DNA sequence: TGTGCCAGCAGCCGGGACAGGGTTGAAGCTTTCTTT.

This chain links TRBV2 with TRBJ1-2; tentative D call: TRBD1 (6 bases). This CDR3 region has 11 residues. The V end was cut by 5 bases, the J end by 12 bases, with 13 bases between. Germline CDR1 reads SNHLY; CDR2 reads FYNNEI. The chain's CDR3 is CASSSGARDTF. CDR3 in DNA: TGTGCCAGCAGTTCGGGGGCGAGAGACACCTTC. The complete variable domain, with remaining parts taken from reference TRBV2 and TRBJ1-2, reads EPEVTQTPSHQVTQMGQEVILRCVPISNHLYFYWYRQILGQKVEFLVSFYNNEISEKSEIFDDQFSVERPDGSNFTLKIRSTKLEDSAMYFCASSSGARDTFGSGTRLTVV.

The chain recombines TRBV28 with TRBJ1-2, with D possibly TRBD1 on 6 matching bases. The CDR3 totals 15 residues. CDR1 is MDHEN and CDR2 is SYDVKM in the germline V gene. Trimming took 5 bases from V and 2 from J, leaving 15 bases between them. The CDR3 protein is CASSRGQSFNYGYTF. In nucleotides, the CDR3 is TGTGCCAGCAGTCGTGGACAGTCATTCAACTATGGCTACACCTTC.

The chain couples TRBV9 to TRBJ2-1; unclear D gene. Trimming pared 2 bases from V and 2 bases from J, leaving 20 bases between. Germline CDR1 is SGDLS and CDR2 is YYNGEE. The CDR3 length is 18 residues. For the CDR3, the DNA is TGTGCCAGCAGCGTCCACCAAGGGTGGGGTGCTGCCTACAATGAGCAGTTCTTC. Amino acid sequence: CASSVHQGWGAAYNEQFF.

The genes are TRBV7-3 and TRBJ2-1; TRBD2 might be the D (6 bases). The CDR3 totals 16 residues. Germline V gene data show CDR1 as SGHTA and CDR2 as FQGTGA. Trimming shortened V by 1 base and J by 0 bases, and 10 bases separated the two germline ends. The CDR3 protein is CASSLMGGASYNEQFF. CDR3 nucleotides: TGTGCCAGCAGCTTAATGGGCGGGGCCTCCTACAATGAGCAGTTCTTC.

About this clone: The identical CDR3 is also encoded by other nucleotide sequences in the sample. The chain is built from TRBV6-1 and TRBJ2-7; D ambiguous. CDR3 size: 15 residues. Germline V lookup: CDR1 MNHNS, CDR2 SASEGT. V was shortened by 2 bases and J by 3 bases, with 14 bases between the two germline ends. The CDR3 DNA reads TGTGCCAGCAGTGAATTGAGGCCCTCCGACTACGAGCAGTACTTC. Translated, it gives CASSELRPSDYEQYF.

This sequence joins TRBV15 and TRBJ2-3; D remains ambiguous. Germline CDR1 is LNHNV and CDR2 is YYDKDF (reference sequence). CDR3 length equals 15 residues. V lost 1 base, J lost 8 bases, and 16 bases lay in between. DNA for the CDR3: TGTGCCACCAGCAGAGGTAACTCCCAGGCGAGTACGCAGTATTTT. The encoded protein is CATSRGNSQASTQYF.

The V gene is TRBV11-3, the J gene TRBJ2-2; 8 nucleotides match TRBD2. The CDR3 runs 15 residues. CDR1 and CDR2 from the germline V gene are SGHNT and YENEEA. Unmatched junction bases numbered 6, after V lost 3 bases and J lost 6 bases. The CDR3 here is CASSLGTSPSGELFF. The CDR3 DNA reads TGTGCCAGCAGCTTGGGGACTAGTCCTTCCGGGGAGCTGTTTTTT.

Notes on this clone: The same CDR3 is also encoded by other DNA sequences in this sample. This chain connects TRBV7-9 to TRBJ1-5; the D is unclear. Trimming stripped 5 bases from V and 3 bases from J, with 5 bases between. CDR3 length equals 12 residues. CDR1 SEHNR and CDR2 FQNEAQ come from the germline V gene (reference sequence). CDR3 region: CASSLPNQPQHF. In DNA, the CDR3 is TGTGCCAGCAGCCTACCCAATCAGCCCCAGCATTTT.

This chain joins TRBV9 and TRBJ2-5; D gene uncertain. V lost 0 bases, J lost 5 bases, and 17 bases lay in between. The CDR3 is 16 amino acids. CDR1 and CDR2 from the germline V gene are SGDLS and YYNGEE. The CDR3 nucleotides are TGTGCCAGCAGCGTAGAGTTCGCCACCAGGCCGGAGACCCAGTACTTC. It is translated as CASSVEFATRPETQYF.

The genes are TRBV7-9 and TRBJ2-5, with 10 bases identical to TRBD2. Germline CDR1 SEHNR, CDR2 FQNEAQ (reference sequence). The CDR3 has 16 residues. The V segment lost 5 bases and the J segment 4 bases; nucleotides outside the gene matches: 10. The CDR3 DNA is TGTGCCAGCAGCGAAAGGCTTCTAGCGGGAGTAGAGACCCAGTACTTC. Translation gives CASSERLLAGVETQYF.

This chain links TRBV7-3 with TRBJ2-7; D not resolved. V lost 6 bases to trimming and J lost 8 bases, with 17 bases between them. CDR3 length: 13 residues. From germline, CDR1 is SGHTA and CDR2 FQGTGA. The CDR3 DNA reads TGTGCCAGCAGTCCAGACCAGGCCAGCCAGCAGTACTTC. Translation: CASSPDQASQQYF.